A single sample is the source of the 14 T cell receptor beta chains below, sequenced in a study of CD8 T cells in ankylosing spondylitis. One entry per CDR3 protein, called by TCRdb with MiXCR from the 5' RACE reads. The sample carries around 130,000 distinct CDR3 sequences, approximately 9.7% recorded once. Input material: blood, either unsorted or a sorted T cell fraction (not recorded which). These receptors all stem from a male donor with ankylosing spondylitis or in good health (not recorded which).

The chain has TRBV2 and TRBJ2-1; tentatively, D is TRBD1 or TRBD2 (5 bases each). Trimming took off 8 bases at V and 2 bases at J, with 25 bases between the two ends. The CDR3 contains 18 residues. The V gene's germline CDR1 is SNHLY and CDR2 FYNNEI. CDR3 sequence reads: CASCWGLEGSRAYNEQFF. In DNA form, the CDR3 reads TGTGCCAGCTGTTGGGGTCTAGAGGGGTCTCGAGCCTACAATGAGCAGTTCTTC.

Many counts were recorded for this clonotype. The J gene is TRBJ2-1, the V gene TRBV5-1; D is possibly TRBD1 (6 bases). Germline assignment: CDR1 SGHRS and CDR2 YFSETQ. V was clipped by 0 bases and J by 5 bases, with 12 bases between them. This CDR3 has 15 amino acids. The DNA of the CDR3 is TGCGCCAGCAGCTTGGTCTCCACAGGGAACAATGAGCAGTTCTTC. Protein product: CASSLVSTGNNEQFF. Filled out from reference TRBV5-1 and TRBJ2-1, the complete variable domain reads KAGVTQTPRYLIKTRGQQVTLSCSPISGHRSVSWYQQTPGQGLQFLFEYFSETQRNKGNFPGRFSGRQFSNSRSEMNVSTLELGDSALYLCASSLVSTGNNEQFFGPGTRLTVL.

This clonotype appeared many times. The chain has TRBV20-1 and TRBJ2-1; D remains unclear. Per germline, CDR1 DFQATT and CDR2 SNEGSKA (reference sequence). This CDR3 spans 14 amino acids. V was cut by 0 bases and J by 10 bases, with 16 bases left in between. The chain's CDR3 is CSARDPVWFQEQFF. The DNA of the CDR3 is TGCAGTGCTAGAGATCCTGTATGGTTCCAGGAGCAGTTCTTC.

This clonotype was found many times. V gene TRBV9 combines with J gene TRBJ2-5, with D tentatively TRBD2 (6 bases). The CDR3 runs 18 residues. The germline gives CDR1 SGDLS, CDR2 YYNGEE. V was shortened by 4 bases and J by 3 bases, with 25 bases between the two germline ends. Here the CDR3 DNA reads TGTGCCAGCAGCCCGGGGTTGGGGCCACTAGCAGAAAAAGAGACCCAGTACTTC. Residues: CASSPGLGPLAEKETQYF.

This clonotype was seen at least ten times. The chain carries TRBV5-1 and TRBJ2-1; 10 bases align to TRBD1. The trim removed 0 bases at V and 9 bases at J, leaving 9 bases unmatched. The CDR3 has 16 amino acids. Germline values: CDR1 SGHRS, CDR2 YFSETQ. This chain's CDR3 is CASSLVYGTGVGEQFF. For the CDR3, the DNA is TGCGCCAGCAGCTTGGTTTACGGGACAGGGGTTGGTGAGCAGTTCTTC.

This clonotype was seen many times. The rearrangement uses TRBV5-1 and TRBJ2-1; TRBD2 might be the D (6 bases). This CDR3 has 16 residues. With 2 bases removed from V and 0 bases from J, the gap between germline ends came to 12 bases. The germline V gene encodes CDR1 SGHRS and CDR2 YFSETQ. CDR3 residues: CASSLGLPSSYNEQFF. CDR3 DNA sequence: TGCGCCAGCAGCTTAGGACTACCCAGCTCCTACAATGAGCAGTTCTTC. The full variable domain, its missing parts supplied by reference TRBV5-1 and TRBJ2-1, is KAGVTQTPRYLIKTRGQQVTLSCSPISGHRSVSWYQQTPGQGLQFLFEYFSETQRNKGNFPGRFSGRQFSNSRSEMNVSTLELGDSALYLCASSLGLPSSYNEQFFGPGTRLTVL.

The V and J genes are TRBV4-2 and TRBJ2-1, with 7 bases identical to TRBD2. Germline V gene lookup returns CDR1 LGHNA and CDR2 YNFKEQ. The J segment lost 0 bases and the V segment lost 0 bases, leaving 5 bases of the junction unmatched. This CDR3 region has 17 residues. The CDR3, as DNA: TGTGCCAGCAGCCAAGATCTGCGGGGGAGCTCCTACAATGAGCAGTTCTTC. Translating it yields CASSQDLRGSSYNEQFF.

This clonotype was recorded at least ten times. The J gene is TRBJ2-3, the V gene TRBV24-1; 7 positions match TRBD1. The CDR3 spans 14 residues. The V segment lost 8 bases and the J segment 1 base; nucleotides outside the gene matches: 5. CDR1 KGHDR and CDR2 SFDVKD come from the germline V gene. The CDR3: CATKDRVGTDTQYF. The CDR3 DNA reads TGTGCCACCAAAGACAGGGTCGGCACAGATACGCAGTATTTT.

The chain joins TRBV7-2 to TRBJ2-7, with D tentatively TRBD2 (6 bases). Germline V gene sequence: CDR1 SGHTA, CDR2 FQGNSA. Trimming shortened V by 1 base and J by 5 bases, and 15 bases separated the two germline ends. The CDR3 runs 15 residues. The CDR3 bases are TGTGCCAGCAGCTTAGTTTTCGGGAGTCTCGACGAGCAGTACTTC. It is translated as CASSLVFGSLDEQYF.

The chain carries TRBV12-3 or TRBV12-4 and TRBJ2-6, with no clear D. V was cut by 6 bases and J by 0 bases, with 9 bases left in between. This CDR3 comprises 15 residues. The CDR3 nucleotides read TGTGCCAGCAGGGAACACCTCTCTGGGGCCAACGTCCTGACTTTC. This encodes CASREHLSGANVLTF.

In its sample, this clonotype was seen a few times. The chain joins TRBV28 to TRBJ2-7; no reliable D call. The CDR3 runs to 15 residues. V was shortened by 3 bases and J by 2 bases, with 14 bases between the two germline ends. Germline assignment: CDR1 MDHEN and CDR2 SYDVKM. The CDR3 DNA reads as TGTGCCAGCAGTTTTAGGGCTAACCCTCCCTACGAGCAGTACTTC. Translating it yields CASSFRANPPYEQYF.

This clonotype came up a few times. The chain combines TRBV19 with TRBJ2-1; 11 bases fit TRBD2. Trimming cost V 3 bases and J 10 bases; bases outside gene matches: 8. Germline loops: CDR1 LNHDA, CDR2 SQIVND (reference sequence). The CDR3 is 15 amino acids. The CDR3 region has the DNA TGTGCCAGTAGTATCACTAGCGGGAGCCTTAGGGAGCAGTTCTTC. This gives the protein CASSITSGSLREQFF.

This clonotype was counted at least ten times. CDR3: CSAERDRVKSNGYTF. The CDR3 DNA follows: TGCAGTGCTGAACGGGACAGGGTAAAAAGTAATGGCTACACCTTC. The chain has TRBV20-1 and TRBJ1-2; 9 positions agree with TRBD1. The V gene end was trimmed by 5 bases and the J gene end by 6 bases; junction bases not matched to a gene: 13. Germline CDR1 DFQATT, CDR2 SNEGSKA (reference sequence). The CDR3 loop spans 15 amino acids.

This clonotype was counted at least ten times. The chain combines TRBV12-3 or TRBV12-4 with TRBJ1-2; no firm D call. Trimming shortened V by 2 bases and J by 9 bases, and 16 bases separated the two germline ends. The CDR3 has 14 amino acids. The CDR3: CASSLFTAQWSYTF. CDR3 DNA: TGTGCCAGCAGTTTATTTACGGCCCAATGGAGCTACACCTTC.